This T cell receptor (beta chain) came from a study of metastatic and nonmetastatic thyroid tumors. About the study: Comparison of repertoires was carried out across blood and tumor or nodule tissue from malignant and benign thyroid patients. The study, taken as a whole, reports: Reports indicated that malignant thyroid tumors showed significantly higher TCR beta diversity than benign nodules did, in blood and tumor.

In its sample, this clone is medium-sized. Antigen: not known. Patients underwent thyroid surgery, and none had received any treatment before it. The CDR3 has 13 amino acids. Germline CDR1 DFQATT, CDR2 SNEGSKA (reference sequence). The V and J ends lost 5 bases and 0 bases respectively, with 10 bases between them. Authors' methods: Researchers built a distant-metastasis classifier for papillary thyroid cancer that drew on CDR3 differences across clinicopathological groups. TCRdb re-clonotyped the PCR reads via MiXCR. For this entry, the V and J calls and clone size follow TCRdb and not the study's own pipeline. The sample records 26,000 or so clones, approximately 16% being singletons.

The chain has TRBV20-1 and TRBJ1-1, with D possibly TRBD1 on 6 matching bases. The receptor comes from a male donor with papillary thyroid cancer or a benign thyroid nodule (not recorded which). Some clones in this sample may be carry-over from other donors' samples. The sequenced sample consisted of blood. This chain's CDR3 is CSAFQGMNTEAFF. The CDR3 DNA reads as TGCAGTGCTTTTCAGGGGATGAACACTGAAGCTTTCTTT.